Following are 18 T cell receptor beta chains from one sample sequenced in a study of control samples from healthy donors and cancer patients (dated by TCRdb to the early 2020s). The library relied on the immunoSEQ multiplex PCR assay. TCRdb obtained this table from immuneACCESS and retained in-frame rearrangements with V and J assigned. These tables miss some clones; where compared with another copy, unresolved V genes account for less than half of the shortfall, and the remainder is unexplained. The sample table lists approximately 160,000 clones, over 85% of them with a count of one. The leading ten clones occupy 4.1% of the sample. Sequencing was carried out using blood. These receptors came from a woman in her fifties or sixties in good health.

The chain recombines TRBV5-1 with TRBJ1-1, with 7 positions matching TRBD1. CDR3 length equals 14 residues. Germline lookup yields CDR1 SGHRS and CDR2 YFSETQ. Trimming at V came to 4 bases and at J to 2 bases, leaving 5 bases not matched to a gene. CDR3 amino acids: CASSPGTENTEAFF. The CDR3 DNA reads TGCGCCAGCAGCCCTGGGACAGAAAACACTGAAGCTTTCTTT.

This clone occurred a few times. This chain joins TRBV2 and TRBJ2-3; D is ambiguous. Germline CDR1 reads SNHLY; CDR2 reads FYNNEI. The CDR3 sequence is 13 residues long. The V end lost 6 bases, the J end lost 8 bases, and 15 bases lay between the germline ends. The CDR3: CASRQQSLGTQYF. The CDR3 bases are TGTGCCAGCAGGCAACAATCCCTAGGTACGCAGTATTTT.

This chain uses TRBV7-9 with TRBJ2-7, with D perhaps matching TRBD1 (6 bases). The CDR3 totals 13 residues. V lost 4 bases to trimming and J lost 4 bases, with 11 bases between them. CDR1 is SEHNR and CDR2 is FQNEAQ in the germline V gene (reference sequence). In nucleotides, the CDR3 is TGTGCCAGCAGCTCCGCAGGGGTTTACGAGCAGTACTTC. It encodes CASSSAGVYEQYF.

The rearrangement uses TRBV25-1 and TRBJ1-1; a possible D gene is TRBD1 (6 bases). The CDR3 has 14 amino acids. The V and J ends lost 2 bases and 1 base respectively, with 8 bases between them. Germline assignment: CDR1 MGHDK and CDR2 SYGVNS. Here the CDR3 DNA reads TGTGCCAGCAGTGAACGGACAGAGAACACTGAAGCTTTCTTT. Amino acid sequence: CASSERTENTEAFF.

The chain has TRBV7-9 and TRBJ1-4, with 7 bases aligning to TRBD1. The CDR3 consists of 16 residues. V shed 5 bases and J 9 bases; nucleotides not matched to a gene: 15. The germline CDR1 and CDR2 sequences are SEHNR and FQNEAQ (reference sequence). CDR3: CASSKEETGSTKKLFF. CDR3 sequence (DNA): TGTGCCAGCAGCAAAGAAGAGACAGGGTCTACCAAAAAACTGTTTTTT.

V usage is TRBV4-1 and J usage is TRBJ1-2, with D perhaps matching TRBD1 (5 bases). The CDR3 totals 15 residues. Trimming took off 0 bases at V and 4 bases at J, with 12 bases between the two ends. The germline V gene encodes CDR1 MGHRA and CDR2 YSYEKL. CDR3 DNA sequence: TGCGCCAGCAGCCAAGAGCCAGGGTTCGGCTATGGCTACACCTTC. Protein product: CASSQEPGFGYGYTF.

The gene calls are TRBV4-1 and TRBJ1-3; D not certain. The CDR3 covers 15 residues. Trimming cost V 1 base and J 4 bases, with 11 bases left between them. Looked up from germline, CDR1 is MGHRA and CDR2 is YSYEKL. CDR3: CASSQVGRNGNTIYF. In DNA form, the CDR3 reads TGCGCCAGCAGCCAAGTCGGCCGAAACGGAAACACCATATATTTT.

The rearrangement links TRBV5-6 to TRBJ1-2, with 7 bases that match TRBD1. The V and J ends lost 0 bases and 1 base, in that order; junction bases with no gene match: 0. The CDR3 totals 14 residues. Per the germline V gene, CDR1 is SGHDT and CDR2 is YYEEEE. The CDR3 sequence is CASSLDRGNYGYTF. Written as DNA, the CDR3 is TGTGCCAGCAGCTTGGACAGGGGTAACTATGGCTACACCTTC.

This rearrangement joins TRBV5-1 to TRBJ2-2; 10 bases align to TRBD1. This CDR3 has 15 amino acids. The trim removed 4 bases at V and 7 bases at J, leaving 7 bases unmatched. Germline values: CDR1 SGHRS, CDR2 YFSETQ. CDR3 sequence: CASSPGTGVDGELFF. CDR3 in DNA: TGCGCCAGCAGCCCAGGGACAGGGGTTGACGGGGAGCTGTTTTTT.

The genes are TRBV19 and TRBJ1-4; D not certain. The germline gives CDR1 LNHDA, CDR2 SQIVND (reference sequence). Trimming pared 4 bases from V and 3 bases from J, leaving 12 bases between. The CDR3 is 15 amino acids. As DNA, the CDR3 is TGTGCCAGTAGTACAGTCGGTCGGGCTAATGAAAAACTGTTTTTT. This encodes CASSTVGRANEKLFF.

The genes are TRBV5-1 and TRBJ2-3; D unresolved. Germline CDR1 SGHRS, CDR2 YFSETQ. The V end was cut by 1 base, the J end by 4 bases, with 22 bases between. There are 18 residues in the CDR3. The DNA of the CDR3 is TGCGCCAGCAGCTTGATGTCTGGCCTCTTTCCCCCCCCAGATACGCAGTATTTT. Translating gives CASSLMSGLFPPPDTQYF. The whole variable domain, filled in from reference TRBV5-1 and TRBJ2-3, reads KAGVTQTPRYLIKTRGQQVTLSCSPISGHRSVSWYQQTPGQGLQFLFEYFSETQRNKGNFPGRFSGRQFSNSRSEMNVSTLELGDSALYLCASSLMSGLFPPPDTQYFGPGTRLTVL.

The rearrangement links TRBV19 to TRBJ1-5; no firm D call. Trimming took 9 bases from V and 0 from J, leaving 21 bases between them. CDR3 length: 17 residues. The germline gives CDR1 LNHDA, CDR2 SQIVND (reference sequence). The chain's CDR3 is CASRPWGSEYSNQPQHF. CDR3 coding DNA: TGTGCCAGCCGTCCATGGGGTAGCGAATATAGCAATCAGCCCCAGCATTTT.

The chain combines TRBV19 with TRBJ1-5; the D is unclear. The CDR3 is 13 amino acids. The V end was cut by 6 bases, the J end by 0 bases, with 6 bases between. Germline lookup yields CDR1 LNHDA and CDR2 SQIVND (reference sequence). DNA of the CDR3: TGTGCCAGTAGAAGAGATAGCAATCAGCCCCAGCATTTT. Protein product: CASRRDSNQPQHF.

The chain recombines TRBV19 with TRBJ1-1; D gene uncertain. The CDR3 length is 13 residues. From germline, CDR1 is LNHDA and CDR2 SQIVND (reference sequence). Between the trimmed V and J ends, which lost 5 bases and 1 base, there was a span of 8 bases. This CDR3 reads CASSARENTEAFF. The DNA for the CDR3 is TGTGCCAGTAGTGCACGGGAGAACACTGAAGCTTTCTTT.

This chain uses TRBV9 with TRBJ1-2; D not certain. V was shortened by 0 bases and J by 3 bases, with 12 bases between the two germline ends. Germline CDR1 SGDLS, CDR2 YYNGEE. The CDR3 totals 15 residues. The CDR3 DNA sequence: TGTGCCAGCAGCGTAGAAAAGGTAACGGACTATGGCTACACCTTC. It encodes CASSVEKVTDYGYTF.

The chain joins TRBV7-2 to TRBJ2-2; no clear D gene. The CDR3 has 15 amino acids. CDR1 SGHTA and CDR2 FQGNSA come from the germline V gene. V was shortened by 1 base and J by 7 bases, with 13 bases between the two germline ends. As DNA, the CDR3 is TGTGCCAGCAGCTTAGTTCGATCCCTGGGCGGGGAGCTGTTTTTT. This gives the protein CASSLVRSLGGELFF.

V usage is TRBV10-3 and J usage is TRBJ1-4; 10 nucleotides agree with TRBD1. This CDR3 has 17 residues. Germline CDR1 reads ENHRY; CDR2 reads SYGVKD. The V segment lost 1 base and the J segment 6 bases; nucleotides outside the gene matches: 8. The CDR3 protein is CAISEWGAGTGDEKLFF. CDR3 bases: TGTGCCATCAGTGAGTGGGGAGCAGGGACAGGGGATGAAAAACTGTTTTTT.

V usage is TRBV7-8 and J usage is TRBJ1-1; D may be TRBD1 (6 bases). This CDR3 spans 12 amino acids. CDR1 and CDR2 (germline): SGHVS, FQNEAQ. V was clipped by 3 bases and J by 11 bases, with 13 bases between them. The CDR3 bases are TGTGCCAGCAGCTTCCAGGGGAAGAGGGCTTTCTTT. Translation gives CASSFQGKRAFF.